The 30 T cell receptor beta chains listed next were all sequenced from one sample in a study of Ad26.COV2.S vaccination and SARS-CoV-2 variants. The treatment: some 20 received Ad26.COV2.S at low or high dose, single or two shots; several received placebo; per-sample allocation not given. Each sample was drawn 63 days after the first injection (of vaccine or placebo). Method: immunoSEQ multiplex PCR; TCRdb's copy keeps in-frame clones and lacks some. The repertoire holds about 370,000 clones, with about 91% as singletons. The source was peripheral blood, collected in a trial of Ad26.COV2.S vaccine versus placebo. All receptors come from a person between 18 and 60 years old who received the Ad26.COV2.S COVID-19 vaccine or a placebo.

The rearrangement joins TRBV7-2 to TRBJ2-5, with D uncertain. V lost 1 base to trimming and J lost 1 base, with 7 bases between them. This CDR3 region has 14 residues. The germline CDR1 and CDR2 sequences are SGHTA and FQGNSA. The CDR3 region has the DNA TGTGCCAGCAGCTTAGTTTTGACCCAAGAGACCCAGTACTTC. Translating gives CASSLVLTQETQYF.

J is TRBJ2-5 and V is TRBV10-3; no clear D gene. CDR1 and CDR2 (germline): ENHRY, SYGVKD. This CDR3 is 12 amino acids long. Trimming stripped 4 bases from V and 4 bases from J, with 7 bases between. The CDR3 DNA is TGTGCCATCAGTGTCCTGGGAGAGACCCAGTACTTC. Translation gives CAISVLGETQYF.

The chain joins TRBV28 to TRBJ1-1; 7 nucleotides agree with TRBD1. This CDR3 is built from 15 residues. CDR1 and CDR2 from the germline V gene are MDHEN and SYDVKM. Trimming took 6 bases from V and 1 from J; bases not matched to a gene: 8. CDR3 in amino acids: CASSAETGPNTEAFF. In DNA form, the CDR3 reads TGTGCCAGCAGCGCAGAGACAGGGCCGAACACTGAAGCTTTCTTT. The full variable domain, with the rest looked up from reference TRBV28 and TRBJ1-1, is DVKVTQSSRYLVKRTGEKVFLECVQDMDHENMFWYRQDPGLGLRLIYFSYDVKMKEKGDIPEGYSVSREKKERFSLILESASTNQTSMYLCASSAETGPNTEAFFGQGTRLTVV.

V usage is TRBV20-1 and J usage is TRBJ2-1; D unclear. The germline CDR1 and CDR2 sequences are DFQATT and SNEGSKA (reference sequence). This CDR3 has 11 residues. Trimming took 1 base from V and 8 from J, leaving 6 bases between them. Here the CDR3 reads CSARVGYEQFF. In DNA, the CDR3 is TGCAGTGCTAGAGTCGGATATGAGCAGTTCTTC.

In its sample, this clone was seen once. DNA of the CDR3: TGCGCCAGCAGATGGCGCGGGGGGACCAATGAGCAGTTCTTC. Its protein product is CASRWRGGTNEQFF. The chain has TRBV5-1 and TRBJ2-1; 8 positions match TRBD2. Trimming took 5 bases from V and 6 from J; bases not matched to a gene: 7. This CDR3 spans 14 amino acids. CDR1 and CDR2 (germline): SGHRS, YFSETQ.

The gene calls are TRBV7-9 and TRBJ1-1; the D gene is possibly TRBD1 (5 bases). The length of the CDR3 is 14 residues. The germline CDR1 and CDR2 sequences are SEHNR and FQNEAQ (reference sequence). Trimming took 3 bases from V and 1 from J, leaving 9 bases between them. The CDR3 protein is CASSLSRANTEAFF. For the CDR3, the DNA is TGTGCCAGCAGCTTGTCCAGGGCGAACACTGAAGCTTTCTTT.

This chain links TRBV6-5 with TRBJ2-2; unclear D gene. CDR3 length: 13 amino acids. CDR1 MNHEY and CDR2 SVGAGI come from the germline V gene. Trimming cost V 6 bases and J 4 bases, with 9 bases left between them. The CDR3 DNA is TGTGCCAGCAGCGGTGGGGTCACCGGGGAGCTGTTTTTT. It specifies CASSGGVTGELFF.

The rearrangement joins TRBV6-5 to TRBJ1-5; D remains ambiguous. V was pared by 1 base and J by 6 bases, with 10 bases between. The CDR3 is 14 amino acids. Germline V gene data show CDR1 as MNHEY and CDR2 as SVGAGI. The CDR3 loop reads CASSYYRGSQPQHF. The CDR3 coding sequence is TGTGCCAGCAGTTACTATAGAGGGTCTCAGCCCCAGCATTTT.

This chain links TRBV6-5 with TRBJ2-4; possible D gene TRBD2, 5 bases. Between the trimmed V and J ends, which lost 7 bases and 8 bases, there was a span of 21 bases. CDR1 is MNHEY, CDR2 SVGAGI, per germline. The CDR3 runs 15 residues. The CDR3 reads CASTEGGRPLDIQYF. As DNA, the CDR3 is TGTGCCAGCACAGAGGGTGGACGGCCCTTGGACATTCAGTACTTC.

The chain recombines TRBV18 with TRBJ2-7, with 11 positions matching TRBD1. J lost 10 bases, V lost 4 bases, and 6 bases had no gene match. This CDR3 is built from 13 residues. Germline lookup yields CDR1 KGHSH and CDR2 LQKENI. CDR3 sequence: CASSRPGQGEQYF. In DNA form, the CDR3 reads TGTGCCAGCTCACGTCCGGGACAGGGGGAACAGTACTTC.

This clone has a single count. The chain combines TRBV28 with TRBJ2-5, with D uncertain. Germline-derived CDR1 and CDR2 are MDHEN and SYDVKM. The CDR3 is 13 amino acids. The V end lost 6 bases, the J end lost 5 bases, and 13 bases lay between the germline ends. The CDR3 bases are TGTGCCAGCAGACGGACGCTGGGGGAGACCCAGTACTTC. This encodes CASRRTLGETQYF.

The chain couples TRBV7-8 to TRBJ1-4; 7 bases align to TRBD1. Germline V lookup: CDR1 SGHVS, CDR2 FQNEAQ. Unmatched junction bases numbered 17, after V lost 5 bases and J lost 5 bases. The CDR3 extends over 18 amino acids. The chain's CDR3 is CASSPHSGTALKNEKLFF. CDR3 in DNA: TGTGCCAGCAGCCCTCACTCCGGGACAGCCCTAAAGAATGAAAAACTGTTTTTT.

The chain links TRBV10-3 to TRBJ2-3; D is unresolved. V dropped 4 bases and J dropped 3 bases, with 8 bases sitting between them. The germline CDR1 and CDR2 sequences are ENHRY and SYGVKD. The CDR3 loop spans 13 amino acids. For the CDR3, the DNA is TGTGCCATCAGTGTGGCCTTAACAGATACGCAGTATTTT. Protein product: CAISVALTDTQYF.

The CDR3 region is CASSEQAEQYF. Written as DNA, the CDR3 is TGTGCCAGCAGTGAACAGGCCGAGCAGTACTTC. The chain joins TRBV2 to TRBJ2-7; D gene unclear. Germline lookup yields CDR1 SNHLY and CDR2 FYNNEI. V dropped 2 bases and J dropped 6 bases, with 5 bases sitting between them. This CDR3 spans 11 amino acids. The full variable domain, rest sourced from reference TRBV2 and TRBJ2-7, is EPEVTQTPSHQVTQMGQEVILRCVPISNHLYFYWYRQILGQKVEFLVSFYNNEISEKSEIFDDQFSVERPDGSNFTLKIRSTKLEDSAMYFCASSEQAEQYFGPGTRLTVT.

Notes on this clone: This may be a read error: a much more frequent sequence differs by one nucleotide. At the DNA level, this CDR3 is encoded by other sequences in the same sample as well. The chain couples TRBV3-1 (or the pseudogene TRBV3-2) to TRBJ2-7; D is ambiguous. With 4 bases removed from V and 3 bases from J, the gap between germline ends came to 4 bases. Germline lookup yields CDR1 LGHDT and CDR2 YNNKEL (reference sequence). The CDR3 is 11 amino acids. CDR3: CASSLYYEQYF. DNA for the CDR3: TGTGCCAGCAGCCTATACTACGAGCAGTACTTC.

The chain recombines TRBV29-1 with TRBJ2-3, with D perhaps given as TRBD1 or TRBD2 (5 bases each). This CDR3 contains 16 residues. V gave up 7 bases and J gave up 2 bases, with 22 bases separating them. The germline V gene has CDR1 SQVTM and CDR2 ANQGSEA. The CDR3 DNA follows: TGCAGCGGACAATTAGGGGCGGGTCTATCCACAGATACGCAGTATTTT. Its translation is CSGQLGAGLSTDTQYF.

The V call is TRBV13, the J call TRBJ2-5, with 10 bases lining up with TRBD2. Trimming cost V 5 bases and J 2 bases; bases outside gene matches: 8. Germline lookup yields CDR1 PRHDT and CDR2 FYEKMQ (reference sequence). There are 16 residues in the CDR3. Here the CDR3 reads CASSARSSGRQETQYF. For the CDR3, the DNA is TGTGCCAGCAGCGCCCGGTCTAGCGGGAGACAAGAGACCCAGTACTTC.

The chain has TRBV28 and TRBJ2-1; D ambiguous. Germline loops: CDR1 MDHEN, CDR2 SYDVKM. There are 13 residues in the CDR3. Trimming shortened V by 8 bases and J by 9 bases, and 17 bases separated the two germline ends. CDR3 in DNA: TGTGCCAGCCTGGACGCGACTTTGGGTGAGCAGTTCTTC. This translates into CASLDATLGEQFF.

The chain recombines TRBV5-1 with TRBJ1-2; D is perhaps TRBD1 (6 bases). Trimming removed 3 bases from V and 4 bases from J, with 13 bases in between. Germline values: CDR1 SGHRS, CDR2 YFSETQ. The CDR3 totals 14 residues. The CDR3 reads CASSWGTSSYGYTF. CDR3 bases: TGCGCCAGCAGCTGGGGGACAAGTTCCTATGGCTACACCTTC. The full variable domain, in which reference TRBV5-1 and TRBJ1-2 provide the parts outside the CDR3, is KAGVTQTPRYLIKTRGQQVTLSCSPISGHRSVSWYQQTPGQGLQFLFEYFSETQRNKGNFPGRFSGRQFSNSRSEMNVSTLELGDSALYLCASSWGTSSYGYTFGSGTRLTVV.

DNA for the CDR3: TGTGCCAGCAGTTCGGGCGGGGCGACCTCCTACAATGAGCAGTTCTTC. Protein product: CASSSGGATSYNEQFF. V gene TRBV27 combines with J gene TRBJ2-1, with D possibly matching TRBD2 (6 bases). Trimming removed 4 bases from V and 0 bases from J, with 13 bases in between. Germline-derived CDR1 and CDR2 are MNHEY and SMNVEV (reference sequence). The CDR3 contains 16 residues.

The genes are TRBV15 and TRBJ1-4; D not resolved. The CDR3 contains 16 residues. V was shortened by 3 bases and J by 0 bases, with 11 bases between the two germline ends. Per the germline V gene, CDR1 is LNHNV and CDR2 is YYDKDF (reference sequence). The DNA of the CDR3 is TGTGCCACCAGCAGCGGCCCTGTTTCAACTAATGAAAAACTGTTTTTT. The encoded protein is CATSSGPVSTNEKLFF.

V is TRBV11-2 and J is TRBJ1-2; possibly TRBD1 for D (5 bases). Deletions cut 3 bases from V and 7 bases from J, with 27 bases between. The CDR3 covers 18 residues. CDR1 and CDR2 from the germline V gene are SGHAT and FQNNGV. This chain's CDR3 is CASSLGLSGGLREPGYTF. CDR3 DNA sequence: TGTGCCAGCAGCTTGGGACTGTCGGGTGGGCTTCGGGAACCTGGCTACACCTTC.

The V and J genes are TRBV7-9 and TRBJ1-1, with D possibly being TRBD1 (6 bases). The CDR3 has 13 amino acids. V was clipped by 5 bases and J by 1 base, with 8 bases between them. Germline V gene lookup returns CDR1 SEHNR and CDR2 FQNEAQ (reference sequence). The CDR3 protein is CASSRQANTEAFF. The CDR3, as DNA: TGTGCCAGCAGCCGACAGGCGAACACTGAAGCTTTCTTT.

This rearrangement joins TRBV28 to TRBJ1-1, with 9 bases fitting TRBD1. Germline CDR1 reads MDHEN; CDR2 reads SYDVKM. V lost 5 bases and J lost 1; bases outside the gene matches: 8. The CDR3 contains 16 residues. The CDR3 here is CASSGPGQGANTEAFF. In DNA form, the CDR3 reads TGTGCCAGCAGTGGACCGGGACAGGGAGCGAACACTGAAGCTTTCTTT.

Here the CDR3 reads CASHDRANSPLHF. CDR3 nucleotides: TGTGCCAGCCATGACAGGGCCAATTCACCCCTCCACTTT. The chain couples TRBV2 to TRBJ1-6; 7 bases fit TRBD1. V lost 8 bases and J lost 7; bases outside the gene matches: 5. Germline loops: CDR1 SNHLY, CDR2 FYNNEI. There are 13 residues in the CDR3.

The J gene is TRBJ1-3, the V gene TRBV6-2 or TRBV6-3, with 7 bases that match TRBD1. Germline trimming cut 2 bases from V and 0 bases from J; bases unmatched to any gene: 10. The CDR3 has 18 residues. Germline lookup yields CDR1 MNHEY and CDR2 SVGEGT. The CDR3 is CASSYPWTGGSSGNTIYF. The CDR3 region has the DNA TGTGCCAGCAGTTACCCCTGGACAGGCGGCTCCTCTGGAAACACCATATATTTT.

The J gene is TRBJ2-7, the V gene TRBV19; TRBD1 is a possible D gene (5 bases). The CDR3 totals 13 residues. V lost 3 bases and J 3 bases, leaving 9 bases between the germline ends. The germline V gene encodes CDR1 LNHDA and CDR2 SQIVND (reference sequence). CDR3 protein: CASSMRTGYEQYF. In DNA form, the CDR3 reads TGTGCCAGTAGTATGAGAACAGGCTACGAGCAGTACTTC.

The chain recombines TRBV6-5 with TRBJ2-5, with 7 bases aligning to TRBD2. Trimming took 8 bases from V and 1 from J; bases not matched to a gene: 4. The CDR3 contains 13 residues. In germline, CDR1 is MNHEY, CDR2 SVGAGI. CDR3 nucleotides: TGTGCCAGCTACGGGGGGACCCAAGAGACCCAGTACTTC. This encodes CASYGGTQETQYF.

J is TRBJ2-1 and V is TRBV24-1; D unclear. Between the trimmed V and J ends, which lost 3 bases and 5 bases, there was a span of 19 bases. The CDR3 consists of 17 residues. In germline, CDR1 is KGHDR, CDR2 SFDVKD. The CDR3 coding sequence is TGTGCCACCAGTGATACCCGCCTTCTGGCCCCGAACAATGAGCAGTTCTTC. It codes for CATSDTRLLAPNNEQFF.

This clone appeared a few times. V is TRBV18 and J is TRBJ1-5; tentatively, D is TRBD1 (6 bases). Germline-derived CDR1 and CDR2 are KGHSH and LQKENI. Trimming left V 3 bases short and J 4 bases short, with 7 bases between. The CDR3 is made up of 13 amino acids. CDR3 sequence (DNA): TGTGCCAGCTCACCGCAGGGGAATCAGCCCCAGCATTTT. It translates to CASSPQGNQPQHF. The full variable domain, with the rest looked up from reference TRBV18 and TRBJ1-5, is NAGVMQNPRHLVRRRGQEARLRCSPMKGHSHVYWYRQLPEEGLKFMVYLQKENIIDESGMPKERFSAEFPKEGPSILRIQQVVRGDSAAYFCASSPQGNQPQHFGDGTRLSIL.